This is a list of T cell receptor beta chains from one sample in a study of shared T cell receptors in the human thymus. This table comes from immunoSEQ multiplex PCR, and its TCRdb copy is limited to in-frame clones, with some not included. There are about 730,000 clones in the sample; roughly 85% occur only once, and about 0.0098% lies in the top ten. This sample was also put to use in a study of human thymus T cells.

Sequencing input: thymocytes. These receptors came from a girl less than two years old with a congenital heart defect. Both conserved end residues are part of each CDR3. The D gene is left open where the match is weak. Size values are once, few and many counts, or a class for expanded clones, and some rows have none.

abundance: once; v_gene: TRBV5-1; j_gene: TRBJ1-2; d_gene: .; CDR3aa: CASRTGATNYGYTF; CDR3nt: TGCGCCAGCAGGACAGGTGCCACTAACTATGGCTACACCTTC
abundance: .; v_gene: TRBV5-1; j_gene: TRBJ2-5; d_gene: TRBD2; CDR3aa: CASSLLRTRVETQYF; CDR3nt: TGCGCCAGCAGCTTGTTGCGGACTAGGGTAGAGACCCAGTACTTC
abundance: .; v_gene: TRBV7-3; j_gene: TRBJ1-2; d_gene: .; CDR3aa: CASSLTGQSGYTF; CDR3nt: TGTGCCAGCAGCTTAACAGGACAGTCGGGCTACACCTTC
abundance: .; v_gene: TRBV4-3; j_gene: TRBJ1-2; d_gene: .; CDR3aa: CASSRLAGTSGYTF; CDR3nt: TGCGCCAGCAGCCGTCTCGCCGGGACTAGCGGCTACACCTTC
abundance: .; v_gene: TRBV6-1; j_gene: TRBJ1-3; d_gene: .; CDR3aa: CASSDWGGSGNTIYF; CDR3nt: TGTGCCAGCAGTGACTGGGGGGGTTCTGGAAACACCATATATTTT
abundance: .; v_gene: TRBV29-1; j_gene: TRBJ2-7; d_gene: TRBD1; CDR3aa: CSVGMLFWDRAHSPTYEQYF; CDR3nt: TGCAGCGTTGGTATGCTATTCTGGGACAGGGCTCATTCGCCGACCTACGAGCAGTACTTC
abundance: once; v_gene: TRBV7-2; j_gene: TRBJ2-7; d_gene: .; CDR3aa: CASSSPLSGKDYEQYF; CDR3nt: TGTGCCAGCAGCTCACCCTTGTCCGGGAAAGACTACGAGCAGTACTTC
abundance: few; v_gene: TRBV4-1; j_gene: TRBJ2-5; d_gene: TRBD1; CDR3aa: CASSQPGQGQWIFQETQYF; CDR3nt: TGCGCCAGCAGCCAACCTGGACAGGGTCAGTGGATCTTCCAAGAGACCCAGTACTTC
abundance: .; v_gene: TRBV5-4; j_gene: TRBJ2-3; d_gene: TRBD2; CDR3aa: CASSLRASGGIRTDTQYF; CDR3nt: TGTGCCAGCAGCTTGCGGGCGAGCGGGGGGATACGGACAGATACGCAGTATTTT
abundance: .; v_gene: TRBV28; j_gene: TRBJ1-2; d_gene: TRBD1; CDR3aa: CASSPDRAGYGYTF; CDR3nt: TGTGCCAGCAGCCCAGACAGGGCGGGCTATGGCTACACCTTC
abundance: once; v_gene: TRBV5-8; j_gene: TRBJ1-6; d_gene: .; CDR3aa: CASSPDSNSPLHF; CDR3nt: TGTGCCAGCAGCCCGGACAGTAATTCACCCCTCCACTTT
abundance: .; v_gene: TRBV28; j_gene: TRBJ2-7; d_gene: .; CDR3aa: CASSTHGQGNEQYF; CDR3nt: TGTGCCAGCAGTACCCACGGTCAGGGGAACGAGCAGTACTTC
abundance: .; v_gene: TRBV28; j_gene: TRBJ1-1; d_gene: TRBD1; CDR3aa: CASRTGGAFVYNTEAFF; CDR3nt: TGTGCCAGCAGGACAGGGGGCGCTTTTGTTTATAACACTGAAGCTTTCTTT
abundance: .; v_gene: TRBV7-9; j_gene: TRBJ2-5; d_gene: .; CDR3aa: CASSLEGGKETQYF; CDR3nt: TGTGCCAGCAGCTTAGAGGGGGGGAAAGAGACCCAGTACTTC
abundance: .; v_gene: TRBV5-1; j_gene: TRBJ2-5; d_gene: .; CDR3aa: CASSLGPQVPPQYF; CDR3nt: TGCGCCAGCAGCTTGGGGCCCCAAGTTCCCCCGCAGTACTTC
abundance: .; v_gene: TRBV9; j_gene: TRBJ1-1; d_gene: .; CDR3aa: CASSVVAGPRVEAFF; CDR3nt: TGTGCCAGCAGCGTAGTAGCAGGGCCAAGGGTAGAAGCTTTCTTT
abundance: .; v_gene: TRBV7-9; j_gene: TRBJ2-7; d_gene: .; CDR3aa: CASSPSLAGVPYEQYF; CDR3nt: TGTGCCAGCAGCCCCAGTTTGGCAGGGGTCCCCTACGAGCAGTACTTC
abundance: few; v_gene: TRBV5-1; j_gene: TRBJ1-1; d_gene: .; CDR3aa: CASSLASGAPNTEAFF; CDR3nt: TGCGCCAGCAGCTTGGCCTCGGGAGCCCCGAACACTGAAGCTTTCTTT
abundance: .; v_gene: TRBV11-2; j_gene: TRBJ1-1; d_gene: .; CDR3aa: CASSLDTRHNREENTEAFF; CDR3nt: TGTGCCAGCAGCTTAGATACTCGACACAACCGGGAGGAGAACACTGAAGCTTTCTTT
abundance: once; v_gene: TRBV6-4; j_gene: TRBJ2-7; d_gene: .; CDR3aa: CASSGEPHRVDHEQYF; CDR3nt: TGTGCCAGCAGTGGGGAGCCTCACAGGGTAGACCACGAGCAGTACTTC
abundance: .; v_gene: TRBV9; j_gene: TRBJ2-1; d_gene: TRBD2; CDR3aa: CASSSPRTSGGTIGEQFF; CDR3nt: TGTGCCAGCAGCTCACCCCGGACTAGCGGGGGGACAATCGGGGAGCAGTTCTTC
abundance: .; v_gene: TRBV9; j_gene: TRBJ2-3; d_gene: .; CDR3aa: CASSQTRVTDTQYF; CDR3nt: TGTGCCAGCAGCCAGACCAGGGTCACAGATACGCAGTATTTT
abundance: .; v_gene: TRBV28; j_gene: TRBJ2-7; d_gene: TRBD1; CDR3aa: CASSLPGTAYEQYF; CDR3nt: TGTGCCAGCAGTCTGCCCGGGACAGCTTACGAGCAGTACTTC
abundance: once; v_gene: TRBV4-1; j_gene: TRBJ1-1; d_gene: .; CDR3aa: CASSPWSGQGNTEAFF; CDR3nt: TGCGCCAGCAGCCCTTGGTCCGGGCAGGGGAACACTGAAGCTTTCTTT
abundance: .; v_gene: TRBV18; j_gene: TRBJ1-2; d_gene: TRBD1; CDR3aa: CASSILRDREDYGYTF; CDR3nt: TGTGCCAGCTCAATCCTCCGGGACAGGGAGGACTATGGCTACACCTTC
abundance: once; v_gene: TRBV11-1; j_gene: TRBJ1-1; d_gene: TRBD1; CDR3aa: CASSPTGGRTEAFF; CDR3nt: TGTGCCAGCAGCCCAACAGGGGGAAGGACTGAAGCTTTCTTT